This passage covers 28 T cell receptor beta chains from one sample sequenced in a study of shared clonotypes between healthy human individuals. As defined, naive CD8 cells were CD45RO-negative and positively selected for CCR7, with terminally differentiated effector memory CD45RA+ cells excluded. TCRdb keeps only in-frame clones here, not all; method: immunoSEQ multiplex PCR. The sample consists of over 750,000 clones, just over 95% of them appearing once. Sequencing input: naive CD8+ T cells sorted from blood. The receptor set was obtained from a young man in good health.

The genes are TRBV27 and TRBJ2-7, with a possible D match to TRBD1 (5 bases). The germline gives CDR1 MNHEY, CDR2 SMNVEV (reference sequence). V shed 2 bases and J shed 5 bases, with 10 bases lying between them. The CDR3 is 13 amino acids. CDR3 coding DNA: TGTGCCAGCAGTTTAGGCAGGGCAAACGAGCAGTACTTC. This gives the protein CASSLGRANEQYF.

The genes are TRBV7-2 and TRBJ2-1; TRBD2 matches at 12 bases. Trimming removed 8 bases from V and 10 bases from J; junction bases left unmatched: 12. Germline loops: CDR1 SGHTA, CDR2 FQGNSA. CDR3 size: 15 residues. CDR3 loop: CASPTGTSGPTEQFF. DNA for the CDR3: TGTGCCAGCCCCACCGGGACTAGCGGGCCTACGGAGCAGTTCTTC.

This clone was observed once. The rearrangement uses TRBV27 and TRBJ2-7; possibly TRBD1 for D (5 bases). This CDR3 spans 17 amino acids. Per germline, CDR1 MNHEY and CDR2 SMNVEV (reference sequence). The V end lost 5 bases, the J end lost 2 bases, and 22 bases lay between the germline ends. In DNA form, the CDR3 reads TGTGCCAGCAGTCCTCACTATAAGGCAGGGATTACCTACGAGCAGTACTTC. Translated, it gives CASSPHYKAGITYEQYF.

The chain recombines TRBV7-9 with TRBJ1-2; D is unresolved. The V gene's germline CDR1 is SEHNR and CDR2 FQNEAQ (reference sequence). V was trimmed by 2 bases and J by 7 bases, leaving 14 bases between them. This CDR3 contains 14 residues. CDR3 residues: CASSLSVSKSGYTF. The CDR3 bases are TGTGCCAGCAGCTTATCAGTGTCGAAATCTGGCTACACCTTC.

The rearrangement joins TRBV5-1 to TRBJ2-1; 12 nucleotides match TRBD2. V was clipped by 4 bases and J by 5 bases; unmatched bases: 7. Per germline, CDR1 SGHRS and CDR2 YFSETQ. The CDR3 contains 16 residues. The CDR3 nucleotides read TGCGCCAGCAGCACAAGGACTAGCGGGGATAACAATGAGCAGTTCTTC. Translation gives CASSTRTSGDNNEQFF.

V is TRBV4-3 and J is TRBJ2-1; 14 bases match TRBD2. The CDR3 is 17 residues long. The germline V gene has CDR1 LGHNA and CDR2 YSLEER. The V and J ends lost 0 bases and 7 bases, in that order; junction bases with no gene match: 5. DNA of the CDR3: TGCGCCAGCAGCCAAGACCGAGGACTAGCGGGAGGAAATGAGCAGTTCTTC. The encoded protein is CASSQDRGLAGGNEQFF.

As concerns this clone: At one end the junction does not follow the germline gene, possibly because of a read error. The chain uses TRBV4-1 and TRBJ2-7; D remains ambiguous. Germline CDR1 and CDR2: MGHRA and YSYEKL. The CDR3 has 14 amino acids. The CDR3 is CASSEEQLVYEQYF. As DNA, the CDR3 is TGCGCCAGCAGCGAAGAGCAGTTAGTCTACGAGCAGTACTTC.

This chain joins TRBV19 and TRBJ2-1; either TRBD1 or TRBD2 may supply D (5 bases each). Germline V gene data show CDR1 as LNHDA and CDR2 as SQIVND (reference sequence). This CDR3 region has 16 residues. Between the trimmed V and J ends, which lost 7 bases and 2 bases, there was a span of 18 bases. The CDR3 region is CASTLGAGRAYNEQFF. CDR3 DNA sequence: TGTGCCAGTACCCTAGGGGCGGGCAGAGCCTACAATGAGCAGTTCTTC.

V gene TRBV19 combines with J gene TRBJ2-7, with 7 bases that match TRBD2. Germline lookup yields CDR1 LNHDA and CDR2 SQIVND (reference sequence). V lost 1 base and J lost 7; bases outside the gene matches: 7. The CDR3 is made up of 14 amino acids. The CDR3 DNA reads as TGTGCCAGTAGTATAGGTAGCGGGCTTGGAGAGCAGTACTTC. Protein sequence: CASSIGSGLGEQYF.

The chain joins TRBV28 to TRBJ1-5; D might be TRBD1 (6 bases). V was trimmed by 2 bases and J by 2 bases, leaving 10 bases between them. The CDR3 is 15 amino acids. Germline V gene data show CDR1 as MDHEN and CDR2 as SYDVKM. CDR3 residues: CASSLAGVGNQPQHF. The CDR3 region has the DNA TGTGCCAGCAGTTTAGCAGGGGTAGGCAATCAGCCCCAGCATTTT.

J is TRBJ2-2 and V is TRBV2; D remains ambiguous. Germline V CDR1 and CDR2: SNHLY, FYNNEI. This CDR3 region has 15 residues. Trimming removed 2 bases at V and 6 bases at J, with 13 bases between. The CDR3 loop reads CASSESGLLAGELFF. The CDR3 nucleotides read TGTGCCAGCAGTGAATCTGGCTTGTTAGCCGGGGAGCTGTTTTTT. The full variable domain, its missing parts supplied by reference TRBV2 and TRBJ2-2, is EPEVTQTPSHQVTQMGQEVILRCVPISNHLYFYWYRQILGQKVEFLVSFYNNEISEKSEIFDDQFSVERPDGSNFTLKIRSTKLEDSAMYFCASSESGLLAGELFFGEGSRLTVL.

V usage is TRBV7-9 and J usage is TRBJ2-2; 8 nucleotides line up with TRBD2. Trimming took 5 bases from V and 4 from J; bases not matched to a gene: 15. The CDR3 sequence is 18 residues long. Germline V gene sequence: CDR1 SEHNR, CDR2 FQNEAQ (reference sequence). The CDR3 DNA sequence: TGTGCCAGCAGCCTGGGCGCATCGGGACTAGATGGCACCGGGGAGCTGTTTTTT. Translated: CASSLGASGLDGTGELFF.

This CDR3 reads CAIWTEDYEQYF. The CDR3 DNA reads as TGTGCCATCTGGACCGAGGACTACGAGCAGTACTTC. The chain couples TRBV10-3 to TRBJ2-7, with D unresolved. Germline CDR1 is ENHRY and CDR2 is SYGVKD. Trimming cost V 8 bases and J 3 bases, with 11 bases left between them. The CDR3 is 12 amino acids.

The CDR3, as DNA: TGTGCCAGCGGAGAAGGGGGCTACACCTTC. This sequence encodes CASGEGGYTF. The V and J genes are TRBV9 and TRBJ1-2; no firm D call. Trimming took off 7 bases at V and 8 bases at J, with 9 bases between the two ends. Germline loops: CDR1 SGDLS, CDR2 YYNGEE. The CDR3 is 10 amino acids.

Comment on this clone: Sequence at one end of the junction differs from germline and may be a read error. The chain carries TRBV9 and TRBJ1-1, with 10 bases lining up with TRBD1. The CDR3 loop spans 16 amino acids. The germline gives CDR1 SGDLS, CDR2 YYNGEE. The CDR3 sequence is CASSAPTGGISTETFF. The CDR3 bases are TGTGCCAGCAGTGCCCCGACAGGGGGCATCAGCACTGAAACTTTCTTT.

The chain combines TRBV7-6 with TRBJ2-7, with 12 bases matching TRBD2. Trimming took 5 bases from V and 0 from J; bases not matched to a gene: 11. From germline, CDR1 is SGHVS and CDR2 FNYEAQ. This CDR3 is built from 18 residues. The CDR3 region has the DNA TGTGCCAGCAGCCCCGGCCGGACTAGCGGGATCAGCTCCTACGAGCAGTACTTC. It is translated as CASSPGRTSGISSYEQYF.

This chain joins TRBV7-9 and TRBJ1-1; D gene uncertain. Germline CDR1 SEHNR, CDR2 FQNEAQ (reference sequence). The CDR3 loop spans 12 amino acids. Trimming took 7 bases from V and 3 from J, leaving 9 bases between them. CDR3 nucleotides: TGTGCCAGCACCCCCTTGGACACTGAAGCTTTCTTT. This translates into CASTPLDTEAFF. The full variable domain, in which reference TRBV7-9 and TRBJ1-1 provide the parts outside the CDR3, is DTGVSQNPRHKITKRGQNVTFRCDPISEHNRLYWYRQTLGQGPEFLTYFQNEAQLEKSRLLSDRFSAERPKGSFSTLEIQRTEQGDSAMYLCASTPLDTEAFFGQGTRLTVV.

V gene TRBV7-9 combines with J gene TRBJ1-2; D is ambiguous. Germline CDR1 SEHNR, CDR2 FQNEAQ (reference sequence). The CDR3 is made up of 19 amino acids. Between the trimmed V and J ends, which lost 1 base and 4 bases, there was a span of 25 bases. CDR3 coding DNA: TGTGCCAGCAGCTTAGACCCTCCACCAAGTGGGCAGTGGGCCTATGGCTACACCTTC. It encodes CASSLDPPPSGQWAYGYTF. Full variable domain (outside the CDR3, taken from reference TRBV7-9 and TRBJ1-2): DTGVSQNPRHKITKRGQNVTFRCDPISEHNRLYWYRQTLGQGPEFLTYFQNEAQLEKSRLLSDRFSAERPKGSFSTLEIQRTEQGDSAMYLCASSLDPPPSGQWAYGYTFGSGTRLTVV.

This rearrangement joins TRBV4-1 to TRBJ2-7; 7 bases are shared with TRBD2. The germline CDR1 and CDR2 sequences are MGHRA and YSYEKL. Trimming removed 8 bases from V and 4 bases from J; junction bases left unmatched: 2. The CDR3 has 11 residues. This CDR3 is CASRGGYEQYF. CDR3 in DNA: TGCGCCAGCCGCGGGGGATACGAGCAGTACTTC.

This chain links TRBV6-1 with TRBJ1-1; TRBD1 agrees at 10 bases. Trimming at V came to 4 bases and at J to 6 bases, leaving 14 bases not matched to a gene. This CDR3 has 17 residues. Germline CDR1 and CDR2: MNHNS and SASEGT. CDR3 amino acids: CASSVLGTGVSLAEAFF. The CDR3 nucleotides are TGTGCCAGCAGTGTACTCGGGACAGGGGTCTCTCTCGCTGAAGCTTTCTTT.

The CDR3 region is CASLDRKNTEAFF. The CDR3 DNA sequence: TGTGCCAGTTTGGACAGAAAGAACACTGAAGCTTTCTTT. The chain combines TRBV9 with TRBJ1-1; weak D call: TRBD1 (6 bases). CDR3 size: 13 residues. Germline V CDR1 and CDR2: SGDLS, YYNGEE. V was trimmed by 8 bases and J by 1 base, leaving 12 bases between them.

The rearrangement uses TRBV13 and TRBJ1-1; D remains ambiguous. There are 14 residues in the CDR3. V lost 5 bases, J lost 0 bases, and 10 bases lay in between. CDR1 and CDR2 (germline): PRHDT, FYEKMQ (reference sequence). CDR3 bases: TGTGCCAGCAGCAAAGGACTCCTGAACACTGAAGCTTTCTTT. This codes for CASSKGLLNTEAFF.

This chain links TRBV7-3 with TRBJ2-1; 8 bases are shared with TRBD2. Germline V gives CDR1 SGHTA, CDR2 FQGTGA. The CDR3 is 17 residues long. V trimming: 5 bases; J trimming: 0 bases; junction bases outside the gene matches: 9. CDR3 sequence (DNA): TGTGCCAGCAGCCCCGGGCTGAGCGGGAGCTCCTACAATGAGCAGTTCTTC. This translates into CASSPGLSGSSYNEQFF.

This clone was observed a single time. The chain combines TRBV5-4 with TRBJ2-5; 11 bases match TRBD2. CDR1 is SGHNT and CDR2 is YYREEE in the germline V gene (reference sequence). V shed 1 base, J shed 5 bases, and the junction held 4 bases outside the gene matches. The CDR3 is 15 residues long. The CDR3 loop is CASSLLTSGSETQYF. For the CDR3, the DNA is TGTGCCAGCAGCTTGCTTACTAGCGGGAGTGAGACCCAGTACTTC.

This rearrangement joins TRBV7-8 to TRBJ1-3; 9 nucleotides align to TRBD1. CDR3 length: 15 residues. Trimming at V came to 5 bases and at J to 4 bases, leaving 6 bases not matched to a gene. CDR1 SGHVS and CDR2 FQNEAQ come from the germline V gene. The CDR3 region has the DNA TGTGCCAGCAGCAGAAACAGGGGGCTCGGAAACACCATATATTTT. As protein: CASSRNRGLGNTIYF.

The chain joins TRBV6-6 to TRBJ2-7; TRBD1 matches 7 bases. Germline CDR1 is MNHNY and CDR2 is SVGAGI (reference sequence). This CDR3 has 14 residues. The junction had 14 bases not matched to a gene; V was cut back by 8 bases and J by 7 bases. The CDR3 here is CASLPAGGEVEQYF. In DNA, the CDR3 is TGTGCCAGCCTTCCGGCAGGGGGAGAAGTTGAGCAGTACTTC.

Here the CDR3 DNA reads TGTGCCAGCAGCCCGGGACCGGGACAGGGTCATGAAAAACTGTTTTTT. The encoded protein is CASSPGPGQGHEKLFF. The chain uses TRBV7-2 and TRBJ1-4; 9 bases line up with TRBD1. Germline V CDR1 and CDR2: SGHTA, FQGNSA. Trimming took 5 bases from V and 6 from J; bases not matched to a gene: 10. The CDR3 totals 16 residues.

The chain has TRBV29-1 and TRBJ1-1, with D maybe TRBD1 (5 bases). Germline CDR1 and CDR2: SQVTM and ANQGSEA. Trimming took off 3 bases at V and 2 bases at J, with 13 bases between the two ends. This CDR3 contains 14 residues. For the CDR3, the DNA is TGCAGCGTTGACACTGGGGGGATCAACACTGAAGCTTTCTTT. Translation gives CSVDTGGINTEAFF.